The following is a T cell receptor beta chain sequence with its context. In Seattle, patients joined the study during active infection and were tracked longitudinally. The data derive from a study of blood T cell repertoires in COVID-19. Study overall: COVID-19 samples, acute and convalescent, were from the United States, Italy and Spain. Sources were T cells, B-cell-depleted T cells, or PBMCs; the material itself was cDNA or gDNA.

This table comes from immunoSEQ multiplex PCR, and its TCRdb copy is limited to in-frame clones, with some not included. The table includes 250,000 to 350,000 clones, roughly 90% detected once. This TCR was sampled from a woman in her 70s with COVID-19, enrolled during active disease. Sequencing was done on a sample of peripheral blood.

This CDR3 is CASSSGGTDTQYF. DNA for the CDR3: TGTGCCAGCAGCTCGGGGGGCACAGATACGCAGTATTTT. This chain joins TRBV9 and TRBJ2-3; weak D call: TRBD2 (6 bases). V shed 4 bases and J shed 1 base, with 7 bases lying between them. Germline-derived CDR1 and CDR2 are SGDLS and YYNGEE. This CDR3 has 13 residues.